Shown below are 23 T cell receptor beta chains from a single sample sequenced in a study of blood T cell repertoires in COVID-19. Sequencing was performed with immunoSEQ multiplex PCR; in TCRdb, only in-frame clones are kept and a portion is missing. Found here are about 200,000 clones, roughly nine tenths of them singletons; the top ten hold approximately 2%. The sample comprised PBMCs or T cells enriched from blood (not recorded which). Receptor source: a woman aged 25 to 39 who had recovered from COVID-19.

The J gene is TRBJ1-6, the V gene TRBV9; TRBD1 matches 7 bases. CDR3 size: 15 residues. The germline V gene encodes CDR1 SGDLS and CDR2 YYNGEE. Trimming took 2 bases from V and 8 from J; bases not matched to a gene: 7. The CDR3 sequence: CASSVTRDSDSPLHF. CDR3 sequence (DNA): TGTGCCAGCAGCGTGACCAGGGACAGTGATTCACCCCTCCACTTT.

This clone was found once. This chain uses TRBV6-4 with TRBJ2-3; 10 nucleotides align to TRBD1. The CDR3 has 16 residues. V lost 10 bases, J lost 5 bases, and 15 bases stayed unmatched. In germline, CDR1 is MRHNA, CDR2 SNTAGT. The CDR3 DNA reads TGTGCCACCTCCCAGACAGGGGGCGAGTTCGAAGATACGCAGTATTTT. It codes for CATSQTGGEFEDTQYF.

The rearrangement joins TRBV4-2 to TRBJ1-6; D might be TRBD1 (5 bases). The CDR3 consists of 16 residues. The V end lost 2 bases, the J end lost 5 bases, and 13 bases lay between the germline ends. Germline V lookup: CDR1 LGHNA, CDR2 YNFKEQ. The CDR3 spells CASSQLAAGHNSPLHF. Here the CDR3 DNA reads TGTGCCAGCAGCCAATTAGCGGCAGGGCATAATTCACCCCTCCACTTT.

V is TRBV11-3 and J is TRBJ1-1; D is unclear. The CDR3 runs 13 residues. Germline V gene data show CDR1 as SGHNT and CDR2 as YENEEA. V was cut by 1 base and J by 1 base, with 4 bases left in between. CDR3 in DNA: TGTGCCAGCAGCTTAGTCAGGAACACTGAAGCTTTCTTT. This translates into CASSLVRNTEAFF.

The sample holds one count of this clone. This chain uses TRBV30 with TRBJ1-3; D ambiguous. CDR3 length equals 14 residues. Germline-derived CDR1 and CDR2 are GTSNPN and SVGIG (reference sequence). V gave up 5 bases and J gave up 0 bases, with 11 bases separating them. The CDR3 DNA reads TGTGCCTGGGGTTGGAGGACCTCTGGAAACACCATATATTTT. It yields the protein CAWGWRTSGNTIYF. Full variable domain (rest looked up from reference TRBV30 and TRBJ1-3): SQTIHQWPATLVQPVGSPLSLECTVEGTSNPNLYWYRQAAGRGLQLLFYSVGIGQISSEVPQNLSASRPQDRQFILSSKKLLLSDSGFYLCAWGWRTSGNTIYFGEGSWLTVV.

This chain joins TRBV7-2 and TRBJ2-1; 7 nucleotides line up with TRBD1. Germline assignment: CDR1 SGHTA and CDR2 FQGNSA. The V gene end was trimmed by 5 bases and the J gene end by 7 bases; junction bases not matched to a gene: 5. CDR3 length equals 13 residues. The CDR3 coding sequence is TGTGCCAGCAGCACCGACAGGGTGAATGAGCAGTTCTTC. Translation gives CASSTDRVNEQFF.

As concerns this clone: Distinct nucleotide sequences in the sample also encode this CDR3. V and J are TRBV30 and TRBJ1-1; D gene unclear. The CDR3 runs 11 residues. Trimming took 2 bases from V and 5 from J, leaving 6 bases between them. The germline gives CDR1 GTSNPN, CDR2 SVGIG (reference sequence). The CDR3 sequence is CAWSLLTEAFF. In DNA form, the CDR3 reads TGTGCCTGGAGTCTATTGACTGAAGCTTTCTTT.

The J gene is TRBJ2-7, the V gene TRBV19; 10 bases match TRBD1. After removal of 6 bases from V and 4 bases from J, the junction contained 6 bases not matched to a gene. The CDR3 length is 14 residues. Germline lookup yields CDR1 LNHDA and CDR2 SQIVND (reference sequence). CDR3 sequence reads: CASSQTGGSYEQYF. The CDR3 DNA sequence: TGTGCCAGTAGCCAGACAGGGGGCAGTTACGAGCAGTACTTC.

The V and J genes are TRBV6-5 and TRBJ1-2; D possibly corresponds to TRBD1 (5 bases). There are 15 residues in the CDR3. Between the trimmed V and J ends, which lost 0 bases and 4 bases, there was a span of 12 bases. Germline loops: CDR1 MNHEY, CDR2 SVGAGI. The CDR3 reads CASSYSERGGYGYTF. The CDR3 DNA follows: TGTGCCAGCAGTTACTCCGAAAGGGGCGGCTATGGCTACACCTTC.

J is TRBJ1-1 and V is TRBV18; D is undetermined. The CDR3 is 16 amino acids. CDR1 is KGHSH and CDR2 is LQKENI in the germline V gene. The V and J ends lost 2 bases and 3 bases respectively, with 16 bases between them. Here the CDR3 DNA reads TGTGCCAGCTCACCATATATCGCCGGGGTGGACACTGAAGCTTTCTTT. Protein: CASSPYIAGVDTEAFF.

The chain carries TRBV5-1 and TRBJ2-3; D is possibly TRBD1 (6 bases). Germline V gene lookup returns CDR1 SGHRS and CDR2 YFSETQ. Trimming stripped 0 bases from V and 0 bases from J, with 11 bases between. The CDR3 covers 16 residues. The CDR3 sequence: CASSLGWGPSTDTQYF. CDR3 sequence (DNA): TGCGCCAGCAGCTTGGGATGGGGGCCCAGCACAGATACGCAGTATTTT.

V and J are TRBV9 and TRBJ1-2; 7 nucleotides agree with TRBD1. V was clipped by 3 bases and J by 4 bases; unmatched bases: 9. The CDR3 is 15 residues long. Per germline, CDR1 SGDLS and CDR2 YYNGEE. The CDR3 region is CASSETRQGGYGYTF. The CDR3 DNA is TGTGCCAGCAGCGAGACCAGACAGGGAGGCTATGGCTACACCTTC.

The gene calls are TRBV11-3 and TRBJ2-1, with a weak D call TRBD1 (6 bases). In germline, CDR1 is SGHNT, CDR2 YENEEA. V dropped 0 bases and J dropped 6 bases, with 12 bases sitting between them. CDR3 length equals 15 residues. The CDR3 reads CASSLEGQTANEQFF. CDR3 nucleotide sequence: TGTGCCAGCAGCTTAGAGGGACAAACGGCCAATGAGCAGTTCTTC.

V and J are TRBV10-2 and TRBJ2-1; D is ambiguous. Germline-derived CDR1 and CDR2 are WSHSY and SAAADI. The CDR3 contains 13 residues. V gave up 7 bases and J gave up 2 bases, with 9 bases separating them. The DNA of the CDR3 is TGCGCCAGCAAAAACTCGCCCTACAATGAGCAGTTCTTC. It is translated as CASKNSPYNEQFF.

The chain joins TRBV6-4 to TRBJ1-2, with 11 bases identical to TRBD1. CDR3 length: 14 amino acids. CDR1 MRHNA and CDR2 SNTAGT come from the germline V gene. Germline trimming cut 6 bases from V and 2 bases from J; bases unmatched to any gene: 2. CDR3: CASSRDRGNYGYTF. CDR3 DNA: TGTGCCAGCAGCCGGGACAGGGGGAACTATGGCTACACCTTC.

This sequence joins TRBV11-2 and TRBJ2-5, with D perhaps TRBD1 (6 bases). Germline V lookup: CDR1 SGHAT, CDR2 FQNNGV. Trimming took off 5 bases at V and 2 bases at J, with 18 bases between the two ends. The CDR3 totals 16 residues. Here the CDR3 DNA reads TGTGCCAGCAGCCCAGGCCCAGGGGAACATCAAGAGACCCAGTACTTC. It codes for CASSPGPGEHQETQYF.

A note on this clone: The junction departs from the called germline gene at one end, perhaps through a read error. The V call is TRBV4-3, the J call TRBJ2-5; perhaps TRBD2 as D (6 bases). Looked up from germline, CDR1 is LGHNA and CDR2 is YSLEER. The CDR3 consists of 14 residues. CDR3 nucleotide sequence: TGCGCCAGCAGCCAAGATTCCGGGGGTGCGATGATAGACTTC. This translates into CASSQDSGGAMIDF.

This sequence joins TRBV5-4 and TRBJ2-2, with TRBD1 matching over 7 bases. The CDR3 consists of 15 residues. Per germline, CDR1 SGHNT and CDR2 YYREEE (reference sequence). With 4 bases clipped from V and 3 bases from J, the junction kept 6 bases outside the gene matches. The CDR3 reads CASSTGQRYTGELFF. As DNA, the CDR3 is TGTGCCAGCAGCACGGGACAGCGATACACCGGGGAGCTGTTTTTT. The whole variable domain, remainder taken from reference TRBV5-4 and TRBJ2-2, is ETGVTQSPTHLIKTRGQQVTLRCSSQSGHNTVSWYQQALGQGPQFIFQYYREEENGRGNFPPRFSGLQFPNYSSELNVNALELDDSALYLCASSTGQRYTGELFFGEGSRLTVL.

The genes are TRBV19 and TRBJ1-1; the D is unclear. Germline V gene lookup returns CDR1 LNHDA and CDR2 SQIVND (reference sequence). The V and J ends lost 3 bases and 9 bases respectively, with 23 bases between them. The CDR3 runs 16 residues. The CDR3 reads CASSMSGTYERAKAFF. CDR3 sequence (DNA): TGTGCCAGTAGTATGAGTGGTACTTACGAGAGGGCGAAAGCTTTCTTT.

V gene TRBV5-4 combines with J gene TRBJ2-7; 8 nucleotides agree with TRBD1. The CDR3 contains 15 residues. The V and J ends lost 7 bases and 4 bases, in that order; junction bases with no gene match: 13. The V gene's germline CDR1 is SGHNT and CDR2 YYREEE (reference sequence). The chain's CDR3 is CASRSRGQGNYEQYF. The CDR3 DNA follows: TGTGCCAGCCGATCGCGCGGACAGGGTAATTACGAGCAGTACTTC.

CDR3 DNA: TGTGCCAGCTCGGACAGGGTATCAAACACCATATATTTT. Translating gives CASSDRVSNTIYF. V usage is TRBV6-5 and J usage is TRBJ1-3; TRBD1 aligns across 8 bases. V trimming: 8 bases; J trimming: 6 bases; junction bases outside the gene matches: 6. CDR3 length equals 13 residues. Germline CDR1 is MNHEY and CDR2 is SVGAGI.

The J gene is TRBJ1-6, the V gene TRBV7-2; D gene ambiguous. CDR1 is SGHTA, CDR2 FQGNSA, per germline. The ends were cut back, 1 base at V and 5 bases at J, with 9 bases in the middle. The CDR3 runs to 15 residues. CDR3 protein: CASSLVQANNSPLHF. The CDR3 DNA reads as TGTGCCAGCAGCTTAGTGCAGGCCAATAATTCACCCCTCCACTTT.

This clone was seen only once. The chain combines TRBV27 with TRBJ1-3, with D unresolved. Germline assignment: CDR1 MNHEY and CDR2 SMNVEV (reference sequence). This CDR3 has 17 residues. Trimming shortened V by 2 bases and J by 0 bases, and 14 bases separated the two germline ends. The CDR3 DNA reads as TGTGCCAGCAGTTTACGGGAGACCACTCTCTCTGGAAACACCATATATTTT. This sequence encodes CASSLRETTLSGNTIYF.